This TCR beta chain stems from a study of neurological immune-mediated disorders. The study's findings and limits: HTLV-1-associated myelopathy showed the most TCR clonal expansion; multiple sclerosis the least, below healthy controls.

Sorted libraries were made with approximately 920,000 CD4+ or CD8+ T cells. This clonotype was recorded many times. Its antigen is as yet unknown. This CDR3 contains 13 residues. Between the trimmed V and J ends, which lost 7 bases and 10 bases, there was a span of 19 bases. The cDNA was produced through 5'RACE with 10-nucleotide random UMIs. TCRdb called the 5' RACE reads again in MiXCR, with one record for every CDR3 protein. Among approximately 19,000 distinct CDR3 sequences listed, 7.5% were seen once. The rearrangement uses TRBV12-3 or TRBV12-4 and TRBJ1-1; D might be TRBD1 (6 bases). The TCR sequence derives from a woman in her twenties or thirties with HTLV-1-associated myelopathy (HAM/TSP). Sample: CD8+ T cells from blood. CDR3 sequence: CASNMARETGAFF. CDR3 DNA: TGTGCCAGCAACATGGCTCGGGAGACAGGAGCTTTCTTT.